A selection of T cell receptor beta chains follows, all from one sample in a study of cytomegalovirus exposure and HLA in healthy donors. Only in-frame clones appear in the TCRdb table, and some are missing; sequencing was by immunoSEQ multiplex PCR. The table has 98,000 or so clones, about 83% seen once. Source material: PBMCs. The receptors were sampled from a man in his sixties in good health and CMV-seropositive. The CDR3 runs from the conserved cysteine through the conserved F or W. D genes are given only for firm matches. A row's size may be missing; if present it is once, few, many or a size class.

j_gene | v_gene | abundance | d_gene | CDR3aa | CDR3nt
TRBJ1-2 | TRBV25-1 | . | . | CASSEWKGDYGYTF | TGTGCCAGCAGTGAATGGAAAGGGGACTATGGCTACACCTTC
TRBJ2-3 | TRBV5-4 | . | TRBD2 | CASSLSVPSGYHRTDTQYF | TGTGCCAGCAGCTTGTCCGTGCCTAGCGGGTACCATCGCACAGATACGCAGTATTTT
TRBJ1-3 | TRBV7-6 | once | . | CASSLAPSSAGNTIYF | TGTGCCAGCAGCTTAGCGCCATCGAGCGCTGGAAACACCATATATTTT
TRBJ2-5 | TRBV2 | . | . | CATGRGLGETQYF | TGTGCCACCGGGCGCGGACTTGGGGAGACCCAGTACTTC
TRBJ2-1 | TRBV7-6 | . | TRBD1 | CASSLRTGGSYNEQFF | TGTGCCAGCAGCTTAAGAACAGGGGGCTCCTACAATGAGCAGTTCTTC
TRBJ1-4 | TRBV7-9 | few | . | CSSSPPLGSGSTNEKLFF | TGTTCCAGCAGCCCCCCCCTTGGTTCGGGTTCAACTAATGAAAAACTGTTTTTT
TRBJ2-5 | TRBV30 | . | . | CAWSAGETQYF | TGTGCCTGGAGTGCAGGGGAGACCCAGTACTTC
TRBJ1-5 | TRBV21-1 | few | . | CASSRPRYSNQPQHF | TGTGCCAGTTCCAGGCCACGCTATAGCAATCAGCCCCAGCATTTT
TRBJ1-1 | TRBV6-4 | few | TRBD1 | CASSFSPGGTEAFF | TGTGCCAGCAGTTTTTCCCCAGGGGGCACTGAAGCTTTCTTT
TRBJ2-5 | TRBV10-1 | . | TRBD2 | CASSAPSGGIETQYF | TGCGCCAGCAGTGCCCCTAGCGGGGGTATCGAGACCCAGTACTTC
TRBJ2-1 | TRBV27 | . | TRBD2 | CASSEIGGGNEQFF | TGTGCCAGCAGCGAGATTGGGGGGGGCAATGAGCAGTTCTTC
TRBJ2-7 | TRBV10-3 | . | TRBD2 | CAISESSRSGGASYEQYF | TGTGCCATCAGTGAGTCCAGCCGGAGCGGGGGGGCATCCTACGAGCAGTACTTC
TRBJ2-7 | TRBV2 | . | TRBD1 | CASSGQGYEQYF | TGTGCCAGCAGCGGACAGGGCTACGAGCAGTACTTC
TRBJ2-2 | TRBV7-2 | . | . | CASSIVRGTGELFF | TGTGCCAGCAGTATCGTTAGGGGGACCGGGGAGCTGTTTTTT
TRBJ1-2 | TRBV7-9 | . | . | CSRSLVWAGYTF | TGTTCCAGAAGCTTGGTCTGGGCTGGCTACACCTTC
TRBJ1-1 | TRBV6-1 | . | . | CASSGVGRRGGGNTEAFF | TGTGCCAGCAGTGGGGTGGGCAGAAGGGGCGGCGGGAACACTGAAGCTTTCTTT
TRBJ1-1 | TRBV28 | . | . | CASHTFTFGSGVGGRTEAFF | TGTGCCAGCCATACCTTTACTTTCGGTTCTGGAGTGGGGGGTCGCACTGAAGCTTTCTTT
TRBJ1-1 | TRBV5-1 | . | . | CASSSTTSGNTEAFF | TGCGCCAGCAGCTCGACCACGTCGGGGAACACTGAAGCTTTCTTT
TRBJ1-5 | TRBV19 | once | . | CASSTRAFWAGGNQPQHF | TGTGCCAGTAGTACCCGCGCTTTCTGGGCGGGTGGCAATCAGCCCCAGCATTTT
TRBJ1-2 | TRBV6-7 | few | TRBD1 | CASSYSNGNRDSANYGYTF | TGTGCCAGCAGTTACTCGAACGGAAACCGGGACAGCGCTAACTATGGCTACACCTTC
TRBJ1-4 | TRBV30 | . | . | CAWSGGTNNEKLFF | TGTGCCTGGAGTGGAGGGACTAATAATGAAAAACTGTTTTTT
TRBJ2-7 | TRBV4-1 | once | . | CASSQGWTDYEQYF | TGCGCCAGCAGCCAAGGATGGACTGATTACGAGCAGTACTTC
TRBJ1-4 | TRBV10-3 | few | . | CAIRDSGGANEKLFF | TGTGCCATCAGGGACAGTGGGGGGGCTAATGAAAAACTGTTTTTT
TRBJ2-1 | TRBV5-1 | few | TRBD2 | CASSPGPGRDNEQFF | TGCGCCAGCAGCCCGGGGCCCGGGAGGGACAATGAGCAGTTCTTC
TRBJ2-2 | TRBV9 | . | . | CASSEGHTNTGELFF | TGTGCCAGCAGCGAGGGACACACGAACACCGGGGAGCTGTTTTTT
TRBJ1-4 | TRBV7-9 | . | TRBD1 | CASSFGTGGETEKLFF | TGTGCCAGCAGCTTCGGGACAGGGGGAGAAACTGAAAAACTGTTTTTT
TRBJ1-2 | TRBV7-8 | . | . | CASSFSDRLYGYTF | TGTGCCAGCAGCTTCTCGGACAGACTCTATGGCTACACCTTC
TRBJ2-7 | TRBV6-5 | . | TRBD2 | CASSYSRGGNYEQYF | TGTGCCAGCAGTTACTCGCGGGGGGGGAACTACGAGCAGTACTTC
TRBJ2-2 | TRBV6-4 | . | . | CASSSSGGGELFF | TGTGCCAGCAGTAGTAGCGGTGGCGGGGAGCTGTTTTTT
TRBJ1-2 | TRBV7-9 | . | TRBD1 | CASSPPQGLRGTYNYGYTF | TGTGCCAGCAGCCCCCCTCAAGGCCTCAGGGGGACGTATAACTATGGCTACACCTTC
TRBJ2-6 | TRBV6-1 | few | . | CASSPSRAGANVLTF | TGTGCCAGCAGCCCCAGCCGGGCTGGGGCCAACGTCCTGACTTTC
TRBJ2-5 | TRBV2 | . | TRBD1 | CASSEGYLGQGGETQYF | TGTGCCAGCAGTGAAGGATATCTAGGACAGGGCGGAGAGACCCAGTACTTC
TRBJ2-5 | TRBV6-5 | few | TRBD1 | CASSYSTGLGEETQYF | TGTGCCAGCAGTTACTCGACAGGGCTAGGGGAAGAGACCCAGTACTTC
TRBJ2-1 | TRBV18 | . | . | CASSPTGEQFF | TGTGCCAGCTCACCGACAGGAGAGCAGTTCTTC
TRBJ1-5 | TRBV6-1 | once | . | CASASGAASNQPQHF | TGTGCCAGCGCGAGCGGGGCGGCAAGCAATCAGCCCCAGCATTTT
TRBJ2-5 | TRBV5-1 | . | . | CASSSYGGTQETQYF | TGCGCCAGCAGCTCCTACGGCGGGACCCAAGAGACCCAGTACTTC
TRBJ2-2 | TRBV7-2 | . | . | CASSLRSGGGMAGELFF | TGTGCCAGCAGCTTAAGGTCTGGGGGGGGCATGGCCGGGGAGCTGTTTTTT
TRBJ1-1 | TRBV9 | . | TRBD1 | CASSVGTGGEAFF | TGTGCCAGCAGCGTCGGGACAGGGGGCGAGGCTTTCTTT
TRBJ2-7 | TRBV12-5 | . | . | CASGLAHTGGPPYEQYF | TGTGCTAGTGGTTTGGCTCATACCGGGGGGCCACCCTACGAGCAGTACTTC
TRBJ1-3 | TRBV18 | . | TRBD1 | CASSPDRGGTIYF | TGTGCCAGCTCACCTGACAGGGGAGGCACCATATATTTT
TRBJ1-2 | TRBV27 | once | TRBD1 | CASSLSWTGDGYTF | TGTGCCAGCAGTTTATCTTGGACAGGCGATGGCTACACCTTC
TRBJ2-2 | TRBV5-1 | . | . | CASNPSISRNTGELFF | TGCGCCAGCAACCCCAGTATATCTAGAAACACCGGGGAGCTGTTTTTT
TRBJ2-3 | TRBV4-3 | . | TRBD1 | CASSQPGQGDGTQYF | TGCGCCAGCAGCCAACCGGGACAGGGAGACGGTACGCAGTATTTT
TRBJ1-3 | TRBV5-4 | once | TRBD1 | CASSLMTGADSGNTIYF | TGTGCCAGCAGCTTGATGACAGGGGCAGACTCTGGAAACACCATATATTTT
TRBJ1-2 | TRBV11-2 | . | . | CASSPWRGANYGYTF | TGTGCCAGCAGCCCATGGAGAGGCGCTAACTATGGCTACACCTTC
TRBJ2-3 | TRBV19 | . | TRBD2 | CASSIDLRRGGRDTQYF | TGTGCCAGTAGTATAGATCTTCGGCGGGGGGGCCGTGATACGCAGTATTTT
TRBJ2-2 | TRBV7-8 | . | TRBD2 | CASSPGRGGGATGELFF | TGTGCCAGCAGCCCGGGACGGGGCGGGGGGGCCACCGGGGAGCTGTTTTTT
TRBJ1-1 | TRBV28 | . | . | CASSTPGGVNTEAFF | TGTGCCAGCAGTACCCCGGGGGGGGTGAACACTGAAGCTTTCTTT
TRBJ1-3 | TRBV18 | . | . | CASSPISGQLNSGNTIYF | TGTGCCAGCTCACCAATCTCAGGACAGCTGAACTCTGGAAACACCATATATTTT
TRBJ2-2 | TRBV4-1 | . | . | CASSPRGTGELFF | TGCGCCAGCAGCCCTAGGGGCACCGGGGAGCTGTTTTTT
TRBJ2-3 | TRBV5-1 | . | . | CASSQQGLLGDTQYF | TGCGCCAGCAGCCAACAGGGTTTGCTAGGAGATACGCAGTATTTT
TRBJ1-1 | TRBV23-1 | . | . | CASSKPSSTEAFF | TGCGCCAGCAGTAAACCTTCCAGCACTGAAGCTTTCTTT
TRBJ1-5 | TRBV28 | . | . | CASSFIGGDQPQHF | TGTGCCAGCAGTTTTATTGGGGGCGATCAGCCCCAGCATTTT
TRBJ2-7 | TRBV10-2 | . | TRBD1 | CASSLQGAYEQYF | TGCGCCAGCAGTCTGCAGGGGGCGTACGAGCAGTACTTC